The 20 T cell receptor beta chains reported below all come from one sample, sequenced in a study of T cell responses to AZD1222 COVID-19 vaccine. Sequencing used immunoSEQ multiplex PCR; TCRdb keeps in-frame clones, though not all of them. The sample lists around 150,000 clones, 92% occurring once. The starting material was peripheral blood, obtained 28 days after the second AZD1222 dose. These receptors originate from an adult who received the AZD1222 COVID-19 vaccine.

This clone appeared a few times. The chain is built from TRBV29-1 and TRBJ1-1; no clear D. CDR3 size: 13 residues. Trimming took 4 bases from V and 0 from J, leaving 9 bases between them. Per the germline V gene, CDR1 is SQVTM and CDR2 is ANQGSEA. CDR3 nucleotides: TGCAGCGTTGCGGCCCGAATGAACACTGAAGCTTTCTTT. This translates into CSVAARMNTEAFF.

The CDR3 spells CASRLGQFYGYTF. The CDR3, as DNA: TGTGCCAGCAGACTGGGCCAGTTCTATGGCTACACCTTC. The chain recombines TRBV2 with TRBJ1-2; D unresolved. The V end lost 6 bases, the J end lost 4 bases, and 12 bases lay between the germline ends. CDR3 length equals 13 residues. The germline CDR1 and CDR2 sequences are SNHLY and FYNNEI.

The chain recombines TRBV20-1 with TRBJ2-7; TRBD2 matches 10 bases. The germline V gene has CDR1 DFQATT and CDR2 SNEGSKA (reference sequence). CDR3 length: 14 amino acids. V lost 3 bases to trimming and J lost 4 bases; unmatched junction nucleotides: 6. The CDR3 region is CSASGGLAIYEQYF. Here the CDR3 DNA reads TGCAGTGCTAGTGGGGGACTAGCGATTTACGAGCAGTACTTC.

V and J are TRBV30 and TRBJ1-5; D may be TRBD1 (6 bases). The CDR3 spans 14 residues. The germline V gene has CDR1 GTSNPN and CDR2 SVGIG (reference sequence). Trimming cost V 4 bases and J 0 bases, with 10 bases left between them. CDR3 sequence: CAWKLRGSNQPQHF. CDR3 in DNA: TGTGCCTGGAAACTCAGGGGTAGCAATCAGCCCCAGCATTTT.

The genes are TRBV4-2 and TRBJ1-1; D gene ambiguous. There are 14 residues in the CDR3. The V and J ends lost 0 bases and 1 base respectively, with 6 bases between them. Germline assignment: CDR1 LGHNA and CDR2 YNFKEQ. As DNA, the CDR3 is TGTGCCAGCAGCCAAGAGAAAGCGAACACTGAAGCTTTCTTT. This sequence encodes CASSQEKANTEAFF.

The rearrangement links TRBV7-2 to TRBJ2-5; D remains unclear. Trimming pared 3 bases from V and 7 bases from J, leaving 9 bases between. The CDR3 spans 12 residues. The V gene's germline CDR1 is SGHTA and CDR2 FQGNSA. DNA for the CDR3: TGTGCCAGCAGCTTTCGGAGTGGGACCCAGTACTTC. Translation gives CASSFRSGTQYF.

J is TRBJ1-1 and V is TRBV6-5; D ambiguous. The CDR3 contains 16 residues. Germline-derived CDR1 and CDR2 are MNHEY and SVGAGI. The germline V and J ends were trimmed by 0 bases and 0 bases, with 11 bases remaining between them. The CDR3 DNA follows: TGTGCCAGCAGTTACTCGTGGCGGCGCATGAACACTGAAGCTTTCTTT. It encodes CASSYSWRRMNTEAFF.

The genes are TRBV9 and TRBJ2-3; TRBD1 aligns across 8 bases. After removal of 0 bases from V and 6 bases from J, the junction contained 6 bases not matched to a gene. Germline CDR1 SGDLS, CDR2 YYNGEE. This CDR3 region has 15 residues. CDR3 nucleotides: TGTGCCAGCAGCGTAGCAGGGGGCAGAATCGATACGCAGTATTTT. It is translated as CASSVAGGRIDTQYF.

The chain recombines TRBV3-1 (or the pseudogene TRBV3-2) with TRBJ2-3; no definite D call. The length of the CDR3 is 13 residues. From germline, CDR1 is LGHDT and CDR2 YNNKEL (reference sequence). The ends were cut back, 3 bases at V and 4 bases at J, with 8 bases in the middle. This chain's CDR3 is CASSHEAADTQYF. CDR3 DNA sequence: TGTGCCAGCAGCCATGAGGCGGCAGATACGCAGTATTTT.

The gene calls are TRBV2 and TRBJ2-2, with D possibly matching TRBD1 (5 bases). The length of the CDR3 is 12 residues. Per the germline V gene, CDR1 is SNHLY and CDR2 is FYNNEI. With 6 bases removed from V and 4 bases from J, the gap between germline ends came to 6 bases. The DNA for the CDR3 is TGTGCCAGCAGGGACATCACCGGGGAGCTGTTTTTT. Translating gives CASRDITGELFF.

J is TRBJ2-7 and V is TRBV18; D is perhaps TRBD1 (6 bases). The V gene lost 3 bases and the J gene lost 6 bases, with 15 bases spanning the gap. Germline CDR1 KGHSH, CDR2 LQKENI. The CDR3 consists of 14 residues. The CDR3, as DNA: TGTGCCAGCTCACCCGGGACACTCCTGTTCGAGCAGTACTTC. This codes for CASSPGTLLFEQYF.

The chain recombines TRBV30 with TRBJ1-3; D is uncertain. The CDR3 contains 15 residues. The V gene's germline CDR1 is GTSNPN and CDR2 SVGIG (reference sequence). Deletions cut 2 bases from V and 0 bases from J, with 11 bases between. The DNA for the CDR3 is TGTGCCTGGAGTCTAAACAGCAACTCTGGAAACACCATATATTTT. Translating gives CAWSLNSNSGNTIYF. Together with reference TRBV30 and TRBJ1-3, the CDR3 gives the full variable domain: SQTIHQWPATLVQPVGSPLSLECTVEGTSNPNLYWYRQAAGRGLQLLFYSVGIGQISSEVPQNLSASRPQDRQFILSSKKLLLSDSGFYLCAWSLNSNSGNTIYFGEGSWLTVV.

The V and J genes are TRBV27 and TRBJ1-5, with TRBD1 matching over 11 bases. V lost 4 bases and J lost 7; bases outside the gene matches: 3. CDR3 length: 14 residues. Germline-derived CDR1 and CDR2 are MNHEY and SMNVEV (reference sequence). CDR3 coding DNA: TGTGCCAGCAGTTGGACAGGGGGCTTGCAGCCCCAGCATTTT. Translation: CASSWTGGLQPQHF.

The chain links TRBV2 to TRBJ1-2; D not resolved. Germline V gene sequence: CDR1 SNHLY, CDR2 FYNNEI. The CDR3 extends over 14 amino acids. V was shortened by 4 bases and J by 2 bases, with 11 bases between the two germline ends. CDR3 sequence: CASSAAGRNYGYTF. CDR3 coding DNA: TGTGCCAGCAGTGCGGCGGGTCGGAACTATGGCTACACCTTC.

V and J are TRBV29-1 and TRBJ2-3, with 8 bases aligning to TRBD2. V shed 6 bases and J 6 bases; nucleotides not matched to a gene: 5. The CDR3 extends over 12 amino acids. The germline V gene encodes CDR1 SQVTM and CDR2 ANQGSEA. This CDR3 is CSVRSGGDTQYF. In nucleotides, the CDR3 is TGCAGCGTCCGCTCGGGGGGGGATACGCAGTATTTT.

This clone was observed once. The V gene is TRBV11-2, the J gene TRBJ1-2; the D gene is possibly TRBD1 (5 bases). There are 15 residues in the CDR3. Per germline, CDR1 SGHAT and CDR2 FQNNGV. Trimming shortened V by 4 bases and J by 6 bases, and 18 bases separated the two germline ends. CDR3 amino acids: CASSYESYLGDGYTF. In nucleotides, the CDR3 is TGTGCCAGCAGCTATGAATCGTACCTAGGGGATGGCTACACCTTC.

The gene calls are TRBV10-1 and TRBJ2-5; D unclear. This CDR3 contains 13 residues. Germline lookup yields CDR1 WNHNN and CDR2 SYGVQD (reference sequence). Trimming left V 0 bases short and J 4 bases short, with 6 bases between. The CDR3 reads CASSESTGETQYF. The CDR3 nucleotides read TGCGCCAGCAGTGAGTCTACGGGAGAGACCCAGTACTTC.

V is TRBV6-5 and J is TRBJ1-4, with 7 bases aligning to TRBD1. The CDR3 has 16 residues. CDR1 is MNHEY, CDR2 SVGAGI, per germline. V gave up 0 bases and J gave up 3 bases; unmatched junction bases: 4. Written as DNA, the CDR3 is TGTGCCAGCAGTTACTCCCTGGGACAGTCTAATGAAAAACTGTTTTTT. Protein sequence: CASSYSLGQSNEKLFF.

The V call is TRBV19, the J call TRBJ1-4; D unresolved. This CDR3 is built from 14 residues. The ends were cut back, 4 bases at V and 7 bases at J, with 13 bases in the middle. Germline V gene sequence: CDR1 LNHDA, CDR2 SQIVND (reference sequence). The CDR3 loop reads CASSSRALTEKLFF. CDR3 nucleotide sequence: TGTGCCAGTAGTAGCCGGGCCTTGACTGAAAAACTGTTTTTT.

The V gene is TRBV3-1 (or the pseudogene TRBV3-2), the J gene TRBJ1-1; D may be TRBD1 (6 bases). The CDR3 covers 14 residues. Trimming took off 4 bases at V and 1 base at J, with 10 bases between the two ends. Per the germline V gene, CDR1 is LGHDT and CDR2 is YNNKEL (reference sequence). The CDR3 DNA reads as TGTGCCAGCAGCCTTCAGGGGAGGAACACTGAAGCTTTCTTT. Its protein is CASSLQGRNTEAFF.